These 18 T cell receptor beta chains were sequenced from one sample in a study of control samples from healthy donors and cancer patients. The assay was immunoSEQ multiplex PCR, and TCRdb's table has in-frame clones only and misses some. The data hold under 150,000 clones, with nearly 95% observed a single time. The sample comprised blood. These receptors were obtained from a man between 25 and 39 years old in good health.

Details on this clone: The CDR3 does not end in the conserved phenylalanine or tryptophan, so this is likely a read error. No DNA is shown, since the ends of the CDR3 on it are uncertain; the CDR3 is the one TCRdb lists. The V call is TRBV11-3, the J call TRBJ2-7; TRBD2 is taken as the D call from the table, unchecked against the DNA. The germline V gene has CDR1 SGHNT and CDR2 YENEEA. The CDR3 is made up of 10 amino acids, end residues included. This CDR3 is CASSSSAGYP.

The chain is built from TRBV7-9 and TRBJ1-3; D unclear. CDR1 and CDR2 from the germline V gene are SEHNR and FQNEAQ (reference sequence). The CDR3 runs 12 residues. V dropped 5 bases and J dropped 4 bases, with 6 bases sitting between them. The CDR3 sequence is CASSPRGNTIYF. The CDR3 nucleotides are TGTGCCAGCAGCCCTAGGGGAAACACCATATATTTT.

The V call is TRBV21-1, the J call TRBJ2-7; the tabulated D call, TRBD1, remains unverified against the DNA. The end of the DNA aligns better with TRBJ2-1, so the J call may be wrong. TRBV21-1 corresponds to a pseudogene. CDR3 length: 13 amino acids. This CDR3 is CASSKSPTGEQFF. In DNA form, the CDR3 reads TGTGCCAGCAGCAAAAGTCCTACAGGGGAGCAGTTCTTC.

The rearrangement links TRBV6-2 or TRBV6-3 to TRBJ1-1; TRBD1 might be the D (6 bases). The CDR3 is 17 amino acids. Germline V CDR1 and CDR2: MNHEY, SVGEGT. V lost 2 bases to trimming and J lost 5 bases, with 21 bases between them. CDR3 protein: CASSYAKGVTQGTEAFF. For the CDR3, the DNA is TGTGCCAGCAGTTACGCGAAAGGGGTTACGCAGGGGACTGAAGCTTTCTTT.

The CDR3 loop reads CAIPGWGPGELFF. For the CDR3, the DNA is TGTGCCATACCGGGGTGGGGTCCCGGGGAGCTGTTTTTT. V usage is TRBV19 and J usage is TRBJ2-2; the D gene is possibly TRBD2 (5 bases). The CDR3 is 13 residues long. V was clipped by 10 bases and J by 6 bases, with 15 bases between them. Germline V CDR1 and CDR2: LNHDA, SQIVND (reference sequence).

V and J are TRBV19 and TRBJ1-2; weak D call: TRBD1 (6 bases). CDR1 is LNHDA and CDR2 is SQIVND in the germline V gene (reference sequence). The CDR3 covers 13 residues. V was trimmed by 8 bases and J by 0 bases, leaving 10 bases between them. CDR3 in DNA: TGTGCCAGTGAACAGGGAACTAACTATGGCTACACCTTC. Residues: CASEQGTNYGYTF. The full variable domain, completed using reference TRBV19 and TRBJ1-2, is DGGITQSPKYLFRKEGQNVTLSCEQNLNHDAMYWYRQDPGQGLRLIYYSQIVNDFQKGDIAEGYSVSREKKESFPLTVTSAQKNPTAFYLCASEQGTNYGYTFGSGTRLTVV.

The chain combines TRBV11-2 with TRBJ1-5; TRBD1 matches at 9 bases. Germline lookup yields CDR1 SGHAT and CDR2 FQNNGV. Trimming removed 5 bases from V and 11 bases from J; junction bases left unmatched: 10. CDR3 length equals 14 residues. In nucleotides, the CDR3 is TGTGCCAGCAGCCGATCCGGGACAGGGTCGGCCCAGCATTTT. It specifies CASSRSGTGSAQHF. The full variable domain, completed using reference TRBV11-2 and TRBJ1-5, is EAGVAQSPRYKIIEKRQSVAFWCNPISGHATLYWYQQILGQGPKLLIQFQNNGVVDDSQLPKDRFSAERLKGVDSTLKIQPAKLEDSAVYLCASSRSGTGSAQHFGDGTRLSIL.

The J gene is TRBJ1-6, the V gene TRBV6-4; tentatively, D is TRBD1 (5 bases). The CDR3 length is 18 residues. CDR1 and CDR2 (germline): MRHNA, SNTAGT. V was shortened by 0 bases and J by 7 bases, with 19 bases between the two germline ends. The CDR3 loop reads CASSDSFRDALSNSPLHF. In DNA, the CDR3 is TGTGCCAGCAGTGACTCATTCCGGGACGCACTATCAAATTCACCCCTCCACTTT.

CDR3 loop: CASSLGRGPRTEAFF. CDR3 bases: TGTGCCAGCAGCTTGGGCAGGGGGCCGCGGACTGAAGCTTTCTTT. The chain has TRBV7-9 and TRBJ1-1; TRBD1 aligns across 8 bases. V shed 3 bases and J 5 bases; nucleotides not matched to a gene: 8. Germline CDR1 and CDR2: SEHNR and FQNEAQ (reference sequence). The CDR3 covers 15 residues.

The chain is built from TRBV12-3 or TRBV12-4 and TRBJ2-7; 9 positions agree with TRBD1. The CDR3 consists of 13 residues. V shed 7 bases, J shed 4 bases, and the junction held 5 bases outside the gene matches. The CDR3 DNA sequence: TGTGCCAGCACAGGGACAGGGAGGTACGAGCAGTACTTC. It codes for CASTGTGRYEQYF.

The CDR3 nucleotides read TGTGCCAGTAGTATACCGGGACTAGCGGCCTACGAGCAGTACGTC. It is translated as CASSIPGLAAYEQYV. The rearrangement links TRBV19 to TRBJ2-7; 11 nucleotides align to TRBD2. J lost 2 bases, V lost 2 bases, and 2 bases had no gene match. This CDR3 contains 15 residues. CDR1 and CDR2 (germline): LNHDA, SQIVND (reference sequence).

The J gene is TRBJ2-2, the V gene TRBV25-1, with 7 positions matching TRBD2. This CDR3 contains 14 residues. The germline gives CDR1 MGHDK, CDR2 SYGVNS. V lost 6 bases, J lost 3 bases, and 4 bases stayed unmatched. The CDR3 sequence: CASRRGSDTGELFF. The DNA of the CDR3 is TGTGCCAGCAGGCGGGGGAGTGACACCGGGGAGCTGTTTTTT.

The V gene is TRBV3-1 (or the pseudogene TRBV3-2), the J gene TRBJ1-2, with D possibly TRBD1 on 6 matching bases. Per germline, CDR1 LGHDT and CDR2 YNNKEL (reference sequence). Trimming took 0 bases from V and 5 from J, leaving 13 bases between them. The CDR3 is 15 residues long. The CDR3 sequence: CASSQDLGQLYGYTF. CDR3 DNA: TGTGCCAGCAGCCAAGACCTCGGACAGCTATATGGCTACACCTTC.

V and J are TRBV24-1 and TRBJ1-1; D might be TRBD1 (6 bases). The CDR3 is 13 residues long. Trimming took 7 bases from V and 5 from J, leaving 13 bases between them. CDR1 and CDR2 from the germline V gene are KGHDR and SFDVKD. The CDR3 DNA reads as TGTGCCACCAGGGGGGGGCTGAGGACTGAAGCTTTCTTT. Amino acid sequence: CATRGGLRTEAFF.

The chain joins TRBV21-1 to TRBJ1-4. TRBV21-1 is designated a pseudogene. The CDR3 contains 18 residues. The CDR3 DNA follows: TGTGCCAGCATCCCCCGACTGTGGATGGTTGCAACTAATGAAAAACTGTTTTTT. Its translation: CASIPRLWMVATNEKLFF.

This clone has a single count. The chain couples TRBV11-2 to TRBJ1-2; 7 nucleotides match TRBD1. V shed 6 bases and J 7 bases; nucleotides not matched to a gene: 5. The CDR3 loop spans 12 amino acids. Germline V gives CDR1 SGHAT, CDR2 FQNNGV. The CDR3 reads CASSPSGGGYTF. CDR3 nucleotides: TGTGCCAGCAGTCCGTCAGGGGGTGGCTACACCTTC.

This chain uses TRBV5-1 with TRBJ2-3, with TRBD2 as a possible D gene (5 bases). The germline gives CDR1 SGHRS, CDR2 YFSETQ. The CDR3 spans 14 residues. Trimming left V 4 bases short and J 8 bases short, with 17 bases between. The CDR3 coding sequence is TGCGCCAGCAGCACCACGGCGGGCTTAGGTACGCAGTATTTT. Its protein is CASSTTAGLGTQYF.

This clone was observed a single time. The chain has TRBV24-1 and TRBJ2-3; D could derive from TRBD1 or TRBD2 (5 bases each). Germline V gives CDR1 KGHDR, CDR2 SFDVKD. Trimming removed 3 bases at V and 2 bases at J, with 11 bases between. The CDR3 spans 15 residues. In DNA, the CDR3 is TGTGCCACCAGTGATCGGGACGGATCCACAGATACGCAGTATTTT. This encodes CATSDRDGSTDTQYF.